This TCR beta chain was identified in a study of blood T cell repertoires in COVID-19. About the research overall: Acute and convalescent COVID-19 samples came from the United States, Italy and Spain.

The authors' processing: Amplifying reference gene primers gave estimates of nucleated cell counts. Some clones are missing from TCRdb's copy, which holds only in-frame ones; the method was immunoSEQ multiplex PCR. V, J and clone size derive from that table, while D and trimming were established from the DNA sequence. The profile shows 250,000 to 350,000 clones, 87% of them singletons. The germline gives CDR1 SNHLY, CDR2 FYNNEI. The CDR3 contains 13 residues. Trimming at V came to 11 bases and at J to 0 bases, leaving 5 bases not matched to a gene. This receptor was identified in a man between 18 and 29 years old with active or convalescent COVID-19. This chain links TRBV2 with TRBJ1-1; 8 bases align to TRBD1. Source material: peripheral blood. The DNA of the CDR3 is TGTGCCGGGGGACAGGAAGTGAACACTGAAGCTTTCTTT. Translated: CAGGQEVNTEAFF.